The sequence of this T cell receptor beta chain was determined in a study of blood T cell repertoires in COVID-19. Sequenced by immunoSEQ multiplex PCR; TCRdb stores in-frame clones only, minus some. The data show about 300,000 clones, roughly 83% seen once. CDR1 is SNHLY and CDR2 is FYNNEI in the germline V gene. The CDR3 is made up of 15 amino acids. V dropped 3 bases and J dropped 7; count of bases not matched to a gene: 11. The sequence derives from a woman aged 50 to 60 with acute or convalescent COVID-19. Sequenced sample: peripheral blood. The chain is built from TRBV2 and TRBJ2-7; 8 bases match TRBD1. The DNA for the CDR3 is TGTGCCAGCAGTGATCCGCGGACAGGGAAAGAAGAGCAGTACTTC. This sequence encodes CASSDPRTGKEEQYF.